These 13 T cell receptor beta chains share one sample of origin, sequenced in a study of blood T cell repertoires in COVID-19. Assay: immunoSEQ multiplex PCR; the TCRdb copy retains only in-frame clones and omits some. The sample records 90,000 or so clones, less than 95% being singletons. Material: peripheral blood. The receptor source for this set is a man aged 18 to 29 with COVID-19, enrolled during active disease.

The CDR3 DNA sequence: TGCGCCAGCAGCCAAGGAATCACAAGCGGCGCATTGATTGATTACAATGAGCAGTTCTTC. Translating gives CASSQGITSGALIDYNEQFF. The chain recombines TRBV4-3 with TRBJ2-1; weak D call: TRBD2 (5 bases). CDR1 and CDR2 from the germline V gene are LGHNA and YSLEER. The CDR3 has 20 residues. The ends were cut back, 1 base at V and 4 bases at J, with 26 bases in the middle.

CDR3 loop: CASSQGVGVGYTF. The CDR3 DNA reads as TGTGCCAGCAGTCAGGGGGTTGGGGTCGGCTACACCTTC. The genes are TRBV7-6 and TRBJ1-2; 7 bases line up with TRBD1. Germline V gives CDR1 SGHVS, CDR2 FNYEAQ. Trimming removed 6 bases from V and 8 bases from J; junction bases left unmatched: 9. The CDR3 loop spans 13 amino acids.

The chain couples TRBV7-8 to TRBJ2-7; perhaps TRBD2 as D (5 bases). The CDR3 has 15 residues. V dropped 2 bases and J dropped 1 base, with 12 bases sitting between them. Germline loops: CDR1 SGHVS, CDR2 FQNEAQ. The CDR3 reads CASSLFSGESYEQYF. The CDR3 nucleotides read TGTGCCAGCAGCTTATTCAGCGGAGAATCCTACGAGCAGTACTTC.

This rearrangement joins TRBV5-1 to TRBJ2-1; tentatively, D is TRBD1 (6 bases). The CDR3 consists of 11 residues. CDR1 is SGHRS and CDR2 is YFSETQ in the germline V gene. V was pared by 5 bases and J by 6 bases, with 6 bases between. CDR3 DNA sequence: TGCGCCAGCAGAGGGGGCAATGAGCAGTTCTTC. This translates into CASRGGNEQFF.

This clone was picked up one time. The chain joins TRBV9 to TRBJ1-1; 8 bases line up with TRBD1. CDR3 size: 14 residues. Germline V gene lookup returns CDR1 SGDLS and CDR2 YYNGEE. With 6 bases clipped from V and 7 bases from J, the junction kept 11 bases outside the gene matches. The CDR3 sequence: CASTPRTGSDEAFF. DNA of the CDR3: TGTGCCAGCACCCCTAGGACAGGGTCCGATGAAGCTTTCTTT.

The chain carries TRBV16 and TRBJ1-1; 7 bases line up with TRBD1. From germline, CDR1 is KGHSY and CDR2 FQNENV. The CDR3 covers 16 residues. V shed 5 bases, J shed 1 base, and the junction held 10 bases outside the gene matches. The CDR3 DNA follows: TGTGCCAGCAGCGGACACAGGGGTTGGAAGAACACTGAAGCTTTCTTT. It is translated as CASSGHRGWKNTEAFF.

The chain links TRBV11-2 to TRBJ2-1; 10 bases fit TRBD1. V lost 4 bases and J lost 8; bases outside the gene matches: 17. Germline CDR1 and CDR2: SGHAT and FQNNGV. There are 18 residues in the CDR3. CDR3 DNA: TGTGCCAGCAGCTCAGAGACGGGACAGGGGATTGCAAGCGATGAGCAGTTCTTC. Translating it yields CASSSETGQGIASDEQFF. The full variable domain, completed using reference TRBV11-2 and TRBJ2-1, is EAGVAQSPRYKIIEKRQSVAFWCNPISGHATLYWYQQILGQGPKLLIQFQNNGVVDDSQLPKDRFSAERLKGVDSTLKIQPAKLEDSAVYLCASSSETGQGIASDEQFFGPGTRLTVL.

This CDR3 reads CATKSSYEQYF. In DNA, the CDR3 is TGTGCCACCAAGAGCTCCTACGAGCAGTACTTC. The chain recombines TRBV19 with TRBJ2-7; D is uncertain. The germline V gene encodes CDR1 LNHDA and CDR2 SQIVND (reference sequence). Trimming removed 10 bases at V and 0 bases at J, with 7 bases between. The CDR3 loop spans 11 amino acids.

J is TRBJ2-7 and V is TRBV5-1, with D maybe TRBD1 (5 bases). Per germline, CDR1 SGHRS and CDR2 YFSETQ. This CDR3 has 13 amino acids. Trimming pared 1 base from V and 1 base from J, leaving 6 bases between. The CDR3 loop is CASSLTGSYEQYF. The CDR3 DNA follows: TGCGCCAGCAGCTTGACAGGTTCCTACGAGCAGTACTTC. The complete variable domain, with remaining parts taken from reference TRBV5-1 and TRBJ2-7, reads KAGVTQTPRYLIKTRGQQVTLSCSPISGHRSVSWYQQTPGQGLQFLFEYFSETQRNKGNFPGRFSGRQFSNSRSEMNVSTLELGDSALYLCASSLTGSYEQYFGPGTRLTVT.

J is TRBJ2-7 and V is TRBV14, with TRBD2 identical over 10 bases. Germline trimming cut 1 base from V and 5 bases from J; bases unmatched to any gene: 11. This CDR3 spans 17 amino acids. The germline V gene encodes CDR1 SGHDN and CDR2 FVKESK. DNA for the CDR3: TGTGCCAGCAGCCAAGGTTGGGTAGCGGGAGGCGTCAACGAGCAGTACTTC. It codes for CASSQGWVAGGVNEQYF. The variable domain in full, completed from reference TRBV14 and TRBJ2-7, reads EAGVTQFPSHSVIEKGQTVTLRCDPISGHDNLYWYRRVMGKEIKFLLHFVKESKQDESGMPNNRFLAERTGGTYSTLKVQPAELEDSGVYFCASSQGWVAGGVNEQYFGPGTRLTVT.

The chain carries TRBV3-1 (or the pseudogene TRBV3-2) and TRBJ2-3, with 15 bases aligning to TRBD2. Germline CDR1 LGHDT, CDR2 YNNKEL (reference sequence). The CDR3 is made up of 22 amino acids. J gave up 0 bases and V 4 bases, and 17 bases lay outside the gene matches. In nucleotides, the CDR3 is TGTGCCAGCAGCCCGCATTACTTTGGACTAGCGGGAGGGCGGAAGAGCACAGATACGCAGTATTTT. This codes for CASSPHYFGLAGGRKSTDTQYF.

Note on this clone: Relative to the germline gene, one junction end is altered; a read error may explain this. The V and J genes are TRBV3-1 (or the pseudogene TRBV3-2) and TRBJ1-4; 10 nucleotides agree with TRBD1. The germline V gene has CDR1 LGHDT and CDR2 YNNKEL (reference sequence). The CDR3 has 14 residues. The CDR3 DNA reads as TGTGCCAGCAGCTTCGGGACAGGGGATGAAAAACTGCTTTTT. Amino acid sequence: CASSFGTGDEKLLF.

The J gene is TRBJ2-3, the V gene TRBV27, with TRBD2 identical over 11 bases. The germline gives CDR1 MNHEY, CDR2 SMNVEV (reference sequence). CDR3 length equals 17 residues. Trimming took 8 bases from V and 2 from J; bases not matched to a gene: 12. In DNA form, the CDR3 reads TGTGCCAGCCAGACCGTAGGGACTAGCGGCGACACAGATACGCAGTATTTT. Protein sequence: CASQTVGTSGDTDTQYF.